What follows are 17 T cell receptor beta chains derived from one specimen sequenced in a study of patients and donors after allogeneic stem cell transplantation. MiXCR was run by TCRdb on the RT-PCR reads, yielding one entry per CDR3 protein. The sample contains fewer than 250,000 distinct CDR3 sequences, around an eighth of which appear only once. Specimen: blood, either unsorted or a sorted T cell fraction (not recorded which). The source of these receptors is a human donor who was either an allogeneic HSCT recipient or a stem cell or donor lymphocyte infusion donor (not recorded which). It is not recorded whose cells these are; they may come from a transplant donor.

This clonotype was counted ten times or more. V is TRBV29-1 and J is TRBJ1-5; no definite D call. Germline-derived CDR1 and CDR2 are SQVTM and ANQGSEA. CDR3 length: 13 amino acids. V was pared by 4 bases and J by 0 bases, with 7 bases between. DNA of the CDR3: TGCAGCGTTGGGGAAAATAGCAATCAGCCCCAGCATTTT. It codes for CSVGENSNQPQHF.

V usage is TRBV20-1 and J usage is TRBJ2-7; D is perhaps TRBD1 or TRBD2 (6 bases each). Germline values: CDR1 DFQATT, CDR2 SNEGSKA (reference sequence). Trimming left V 0 bases short and J 0 bases short, with 15 bases between. The CDR3 has 16 residues. CDR3 nucleotide sequence: TGCAGTGCTAGAGATCTACGACGGGGGCTCTCCTACGAGCAGTACTTC. Translating it yields CSARDLRRGLSYEQYF.

The J gene is TRBJ2-6, the V gene TRBV4-1; 12 positions agree with TRBD1. Trimming took 0 bases from V and 4 from J; bases not matched to a gene: 7. The CDR3 runs to 19 residues. CDR1 and CDR2 from the germline V gene are MGHRA and YSYEKL. The CDR3 nucleotides are TGCGCCAGCAGCCAAGATTTGGGACAGGGGGCCAGGGGGGCCAACGTCCTGACTTTC. Its translation: CASSQDLGQGARGANVLTF.

V usage is TRBV7-2 and J usage is TRBJ2-7; D perhaps matches TRBD1 (6 bases). The CDR3 consists of 14 residues. Looked up from germline, CDR1 is SGHTA and CDR2 is FQGNSA. Trimming shortened V by 4 bases and J by 6 bases, and 16 bases separated the two germline ends. The DNA of the CDR3 is TGTGCCAGCAGCTCGCGGACAGTGTTATCCGAGCAGTACTTC. Translating gives CASSSRTVLSEQYF.

The chain is built from TRBV6-1 and TRBJ2-3; the match to TRBD2 covers 8 bases. Germline trimming cut 3 bases from V and 0 bases from J; bases unmatched to any gene: 11. The germline CDR1 and CDR2 sequences are MNHNS and SASEGT. CDR3 length: 18 residues. Here the CDR3 DNA reads TGTGCCAGCAGTGACCCACGGGGGGGACGGAAAAGCACAGATACGCAGTATTTT. The encoded protein is CASSDPRGGRKSTDTQYF.

With respect to this clonotype: A much larger clone differs from this one at a single base, so this may be a read error. The gene calls are TRBV3-1 and TRBJ1-2; D call uncertain. Germline-derived CDR1 and CDR2 are LGHDT and YNNKEL (reference sequence). V lost 0 bases to trimming and J lost 4 bases, with 12 bases between them. The length of the CDR3 is 15 residues. The CDR3 is CASSQDLGSLYGYTF. The CDR3 DNA reads as TGTGCCAGCAGCCAAGATCTAGGCTCTCTCTATGGCTACACCTTC.

The CDR3 DNA sequence: TGTGCCAGCAGTGAAGGTCGGCAGGGGGTTCGGTCACCCCTCCACTTT. Translating gives CASSEGRQGVRSPLHF. The rearrangement joins TRBV2 to TRBJ1-6; the match to TRBD1 covers 7 bases. The J segment lost 10 bases and the V segment lost 1 base, leaving 10 bases of the junction unmatched. The CDR3 runs to 16 residues. CDR1 and CDR2 from the germline V gene are SNHLY and FYNNEI.

The chain has TRBV5-1 and TRBJ2-6, with D possibly TRBD1 on 6 matching bases. Germline V gene data show CDR1 as SGHRS and CDR2 as YFSETQ. Trimming stripped 1 base from V and 1 base from J, with 9 bases between. The CDR3 loop spans 16 amino acids. CDR3 in amino acids: CASSLSQGSGANVLTF. In nucleotides, the CDR3 is TGCGCCAGCAGCTTGTCTCAGGGGTCTGGGGCCAACGTCCTGACTTTC.

This clonotype was observed at least ten times. The chain couples TRBV24-1 to TRBJ2-3; 9 positions agree with TRBD1. This CDR3 comprises 14 residues. Trimming took 9 bases from V and 3 from J; bases not matched to a gene: 6. Germline CDR1 KGHDR, CDR2 SFDVKD. The CDR3 nucleotides are TGTGCCACCTCCCGGGACAGGGCGACAGATACGCAGTATTTT. Its protein product is CATSRDRATDTQYF.

This clonotype was observed once. V is TRBV7-9 and J is TRBJ2-2, with TRBD2 matching over 10 bases. This CDR3 contains 15 residues. Per germline, CDR1 SEHNR and CDR2 FQNEAQ (reference sequence). V shed 5 bases, J shed 3 bases, and the junction held 3 bases outside the gene matches. CDR3 protein: CASSRTSGYTGELFF. For the CDR3, the DNA is TGTGCCAGCAGCCGGACTAGCGGATACACCGGGGAGCTGTTTTTT.

This clonotype has only a few counts. The chain uses TRBV27 and TRBJ1-1; 7 nucleotides line up with TRBD1. V gave up 2 bases and J gave up 0 bases; unmatched junction bases: 9. Looked up from germline, CDR1 is MNHEY and CDR2 is SMNVEV (reference sequence). The CDR3 runs to 17 residues. The CDR3 DNA follows: TGTGCCAGCAGTTTAAGGGCGACAGGGCTCATGAACACTGAAGCTTTCTTT. This codes for CASSLRATGLMNTEAFF.

This clonotype has only a few counts. The V and J genes are TRBV11-3 and TRBJ1-5; D is uncertain. The CDR3 length is 15 residues. Deletions cut 3 bases from V and 5 bases from J, with 14 bases between. Per germline, CDR1 SGHNT and CDR2 YENEEA. The CDR3 DNA follows: TGTGCCAGCAGCTTCCTCAGCAGGACGCATCAGCCCCAGCATTTT. Its translation is CASSFLSRTHQPQHF.

This rearrangement joins TRBV6-1 to TRBJ2-7; D possibly corresponds to TRBD2 (6 bases). V dropped 5 bases and J dropped 3 bases, with 17 bases sitting between them. The CDR3 sequence is 15 residues long. Per germline, CDR1 MNHNS and CDR2 SASEGT. The CDR3 is CASSTPRGGFYEQYF. Written as DNA, the CDR3 is TGTGCCAGCAGTACGCCCCGGGGAGGTTTCTACGAGCAGTACTTC.

This clonotype was seen more than once but under ten times. This chain uses TRBV10-3 with TRBJ1-2; D possibly corresponds to TRBD1 (5 bases). The CDR3 contains 13 residues. V dropped 11 bases and J dropped 8 bases, with 21 bases sitting between them. CDR1 is ENHRY, CDR2 SYGVKD, per germline. The CDR3, as DNA: TGTGCCGCTGGAAGCTTCGGGGCGGGAGGCTACACCTTC. Protein product: CAAGSFGAGGYTF.

The gene calls are TRBV11-3 and TRBJ1-1; tentative D call: TRBD1 (5 bases). The V gene lost 1 base and the J gene lost 5 bases, with 14 bases spanning the gap. Germline assignment: CDR1 SGHNT and CDR2 YENEEA. The CDR3 loop spans 15 amino acids. Here the CDR3 reads CASSLVGGRDTEAFF. The CDR3 nucleotides are TGTGCCAGCAGCTTAGTCGGGGGACGAGATACTGAAGCTTTCTTT.

This chain connects TRBV9 to TRBJ2-5; 7 nucleotides agree with TRBD2. Germline assignment: CDR1 SGDLS and CDR2 YYNGEE. The junction had 9 bases not matched to a gene; V was cut back by 0 bases and J by 4 bases. The CDR3 is 16 residues long. The CDR3: CASSVDVAGRGETQYF. The CDR3 DNA follows: TGTGCCAGCAGCGTAGACGTAGCGGGCCGGGGAGAGACCCAGTACTTC.

This clonotype showed up just a few times. The chain employs TRBV10-3 and TRBJ2-3, with 15 bases that match TRBD2. Germline trimming cut 8 bases from V and 9 bases from J; bases unmatched to any gene: 6. Germline loops: CDR1 ENHRY, CDR2 SYGVKD. The CDR3 consists of 14 residues. Written as DNA, the CDR3 is TGTGCCATCGGACTAGCGGGGGGGACGCCCACGCAGTATTTT. It encodes CAIGLAGGTPTQYF.